This T cell receptor (beta chain) was sequenced for a study of cytomegalovirus exposure and HLA in healthy donors. The PCR contained 60 Vbeta and 13 Jbeta primers. TCRdb's copy holds only in-frame clones and misses some; the assay was immunoSEQ multiplex PCR. The profile shows 150,000 to 200,000 clones, about 80% of them singletons. The TCR was taken from a woman aged 30 to 39 in good health and CMV-seropositive. Sample: PBMCs.

CDR3 protein: CASSYLGGNYGYTF. DNA of the CDR3: TGTGCCAGCAGTTATTTGGGGGGGAACTATGGCTACACCTTC. The genes are TRBV6-5 and TRBJ1-2; TRBD1 might be the D (5 bases). With 3 bases removed from V and 2 bases from J, the gap between germline ends came to 10 bases. This CDR3 is 14 amino acids long. The germline CDR1 and CDR2 sequences are MNHEY and SVGAGI.